Listed here is a single TCR beta chain. These data are taken from a study of CD8 T cells in ankylosing spondylitis. For TCR beta, libraries came from quantitative 5'-RACE with molecular barcodes. MiXCR, applied by TCRdb to the 5' RACE reads, yields one record per CDR3 protein. In the table there are about 310,000 distinct CDR3 sequences, around 20% of which are singletons. The sample taken for sequencing was blood, either unsorted or a sorted T cell fraction (not recorded which). The TCR was taken from a female donor with ankylosing spondylitis or in good health (not recorded which).

The CDR3 reads CAIREAYEQYF. In nucleotides, the CDR3 is TGTGCCATCCGGGAGGCCTACGAGCAGTACTTC. The V call is TRBV10-3, the J call TRBJ2-7, with 7 bases identical to TRBD2. The CDR3 spans 11 residues. Trimming at V came to 8 bases and at J to 2 bases, leaving 0 bases not matched to a gene. CDR1 and CDR2 from the germline V gene are ENHRY and SYGVKD.